A selection of T cell receptor beta chains follows, all from one sample in a study of blood T cell repertoires in COVID-19. Repertoires were generated with immunoSEQ multiplex PCR, while TCRdb's copy carries only in-frame clones and drops some. Of approximately 290,000 clones in the sample, about 80% were seen once. Sequenced: peripheral blood. These receptors came from a person between 65 and 79 years old with COVID-19, enrolled during active disease. The CDR3 runs from the conserved cysteine through the conserved F or W. Each record gives: J gene, V gene, CDR3 protein.

J gene: TRBJ2-2; V gene: TRBV4-3; CDR3 protein: CASSRKLTGEPNTGELFF
J gene: TRBJ2-3; V gene: TRBV6-2/TRBV6-3; CDR3 protein: CASSLGDSSTDTQYF
J gene: TRBJ2-1; V gene: TRBV4-2; CDR3 protein: CASSQAGGNYNEQFF
J gene: TRBJ1-3; V gene: TRBV19; CDR3 protein: CASSQQGGSGNTIYF
J gene: TRBJ1-4; V gene: TRBV30; CDR3 protein: CAWSPLGQRNEKLFF
J gene: TRBJ2-7; V gene: TRBV19; CDR3 protein: CASSIDRGRSYEQYF
J gene: TRBJ2-5; V gene: TRBV19; CDR3 protein: CASRDRGNQETQYF
J gene: TRBJ2-5; V gene: TRBV29-1; CDR3 protein: CSVEGAPGTGGAETQYF
J gene: TRBJ2-2; V gene: TRBV28; CDR3 protein: CASVFDRDTGELFF
J gene: TRBJ1-2; V gene: TRBV5-5; CDR3 protein: CASSLVDSENYGYTF
J gene: TRBJ2-3; V gene: TRBV5-1; CDR3 protein: CASSLSVAGSTDTQYF
J gene: TRBJ1-1; V gene: TRBV28; CDR3 protein: CASSGQDYLNTEAFF
J gene: TRBJ2-1; V gene: TRBV19; CDR3 protein: CASSTPGLAGGPKSYNEQFF
J gene: TRBJ1-6; V gene: TRBV7-2; CDR3 protein: CASSLVGAESSYNSPLHF
J gene: TRBJ1-2; V gene: TRBV28; CDR3 protein: CAGKETGKDGYTF
J gene: TRBJ1-2; V gene: TRBV6-5; CDR3 protein: CASSSYRGGYTF
J gene: TRBJ2-7; V gene: TRBV7-2; CDR3 protein: CASSSDGQGAYEQYF
J gene: TRBJ1-1; V gene: TRBV5-4; CDR3 protein: CASKWRDREDTEAFF
J gene: TRBJ2-2; V gene: TRBV6-6; CDR3 protein: CASTGQGTGELFF
J gene: TRBJ2-1; V gene: TRBV14; CDR3 protein: CASSPSGGAGYGYRDEQFF
J gene: TRBJ1-2; V gene: TRBV28; CDR3 protein: CASSLIGGQYYGYTF
J gene: TRBJ2-7; V gene: TRBV6-6; CDR3 protein: CASRTGSLLEQYF